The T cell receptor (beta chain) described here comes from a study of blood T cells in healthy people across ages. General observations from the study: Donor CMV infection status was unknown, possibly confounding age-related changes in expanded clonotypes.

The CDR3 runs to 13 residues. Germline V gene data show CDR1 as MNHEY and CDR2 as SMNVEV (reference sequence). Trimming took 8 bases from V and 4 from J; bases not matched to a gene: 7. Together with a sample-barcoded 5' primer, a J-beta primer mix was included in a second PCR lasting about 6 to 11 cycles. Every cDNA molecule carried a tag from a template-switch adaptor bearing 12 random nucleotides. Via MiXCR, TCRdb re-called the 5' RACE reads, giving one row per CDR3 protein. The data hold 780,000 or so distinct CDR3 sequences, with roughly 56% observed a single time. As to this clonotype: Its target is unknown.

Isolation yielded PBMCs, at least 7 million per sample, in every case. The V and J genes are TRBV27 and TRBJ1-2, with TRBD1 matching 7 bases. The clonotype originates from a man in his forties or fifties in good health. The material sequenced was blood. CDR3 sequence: CASRDRTIYGYTF. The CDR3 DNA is TGTGCCAGCCGGGACAGAACTATCTATGGCTACACCTTC.